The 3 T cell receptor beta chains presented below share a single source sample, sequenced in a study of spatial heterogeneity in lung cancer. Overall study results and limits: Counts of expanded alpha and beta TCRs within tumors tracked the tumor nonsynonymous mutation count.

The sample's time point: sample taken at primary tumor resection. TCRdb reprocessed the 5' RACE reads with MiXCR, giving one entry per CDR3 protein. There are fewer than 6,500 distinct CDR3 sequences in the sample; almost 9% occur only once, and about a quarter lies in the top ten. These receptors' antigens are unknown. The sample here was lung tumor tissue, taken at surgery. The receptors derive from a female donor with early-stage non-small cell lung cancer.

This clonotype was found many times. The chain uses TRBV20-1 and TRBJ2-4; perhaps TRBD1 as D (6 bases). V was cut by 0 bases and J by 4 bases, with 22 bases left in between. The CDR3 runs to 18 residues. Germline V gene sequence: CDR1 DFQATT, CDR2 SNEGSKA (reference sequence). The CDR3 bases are TGCAGTGCTAGAGACAGGGGAAGTAGCGCCCGGAGTAAAAACATTCAGTACTTC. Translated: CSARDRGSSARSKNIQYF.

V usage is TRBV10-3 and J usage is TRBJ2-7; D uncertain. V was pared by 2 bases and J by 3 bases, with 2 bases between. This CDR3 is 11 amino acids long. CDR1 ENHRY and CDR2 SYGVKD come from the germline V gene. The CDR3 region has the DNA TGTGCCATCAGTGAGATCTACGAGCAGTACTTC. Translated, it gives CAISEIYEQYF.

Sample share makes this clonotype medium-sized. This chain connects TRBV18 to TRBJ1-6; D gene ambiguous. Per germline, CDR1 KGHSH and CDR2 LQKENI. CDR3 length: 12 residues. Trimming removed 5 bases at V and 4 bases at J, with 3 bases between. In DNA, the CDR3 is TGTGCCAGCTCAAGGTATAATTCACCCCTCCACTTT. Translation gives CASSRYNSPLHF.